Shown below are 2 T cell receptor beta chains from a single sample sequenced in a study of T cells in Graves' hyperthyroidism and ophthalmopathy. Amplified TCR beta CDR3 regions came from RNA transcripts. The TCR CDR3 was amplified in a first-round RT-PCR using the HTBI primer set. TCRdb analysed the multiplex PCR reads with MiXCR anew, one entry per CDR3 protein. The sample records some 510,000 distinct CDR3 sequences, around 20% being singletons. Sequenced sample: blood. These receptors came from a man aged 18 to 35 with Graves' hyperthyroidism.

This clonotype was observed many times. V is TRBV6-5 and J is TRBJ1-1; D is perhaps TRBD1 (6 bases). Per the germline V gene, CDR1 is MNHEY and CDR2 is SVGAGI. The CDR3 covers 16 residues. Trimming took 2 bases from V and 5 from J, leaving 18 bases between them. CDR3 region: CASSYPLDSEGTEAFF. DNA of the CDR3: TGTGCCAGCAGTTACCCCCTGGACAGTGAAGGTACTGAAGCTTTCTTT.

This clonotype occurred many times. The chain has TRBV5-1 and TRBJ2-5, with D perhaps TRBD2 (6 bases). CDR1 and CDR2 from the germline V gene are SGHRS and YFSETQ. Trimming removed 2 bases at V and 2 bases at J, with 7 bases between. This CDR3 has 13 residues. CDR3 amino acids: CASSFLAQETQYF. The CDR3, as DNA: TGCGCCAGCAGCTTCCTAGCGCAAGAGACCCAGTACTTC.